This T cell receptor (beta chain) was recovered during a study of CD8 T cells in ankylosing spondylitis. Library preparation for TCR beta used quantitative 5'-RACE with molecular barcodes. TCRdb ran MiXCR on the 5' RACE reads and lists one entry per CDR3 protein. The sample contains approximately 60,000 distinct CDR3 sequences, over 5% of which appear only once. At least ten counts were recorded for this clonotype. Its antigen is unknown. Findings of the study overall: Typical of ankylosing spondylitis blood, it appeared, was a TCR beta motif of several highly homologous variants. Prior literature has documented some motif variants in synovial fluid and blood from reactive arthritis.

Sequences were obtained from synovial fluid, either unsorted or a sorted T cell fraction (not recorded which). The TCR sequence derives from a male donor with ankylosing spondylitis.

CDR3 DNA: TGTGCCAGCACCATGACTAGCGGGAGCACAGATACGCAGTATTTT. Residues: CASTMTSGSTDTQYF. The genes are TRBV28 and TRBJ2-3; TRBD2 matches 10 bases. The CDR3 loop spans 15 amino acids. Germline-derived CDR1 and CDR2 are MDHEN and SYDVKM. The V gene end was trimmed by 7 bases and the J gene end by 0 bases; junction bases not matched to a gene: 4.